The 25 T cell receptor beta chains reported below all come from one sample, sequenced in a study of identical twins. Each CDR3 protein is one row after TCRdb ran MiXCR on the 5' RACE reads. Of hundreds of thousands of distinct CDR3 sequences in the sample, 8.5% to 9.5% were seen once. These data also formed part of another study, on yellow fever vaccine responses in identical twins.

What was sequenced was PBMCs. The receptors originated from a young woman in good health.

This clonotype was detected a few times. The chain uses TRBV14 and TRBJ2-5; TRBD1 is a possible D gene (7 bases). CDR1 and CDR2 (germline): SGHDN, FVKESK. The V end lost 0 bases, the J end lost 3 bases, and 20 bases lay between the germline ends. There are 18 residues in the CDR3. CDR3 nucleotides: TGTGCCAGCAGCCAAGAGGAGGGGGACAGAGCACGGGAAGAGACCCAGTACTTC. This encodes CASSQEEGDRAREETQYF.

The chain links TRBV7-3 to TRBJ2-7, with D possibly being TRBD1 (6 bases). The CDR3 sequence is 13 residues long. Trimming took off 8 bases at V and 3 bases at J, with 14 bases between the two ends. Germline lookup yields CDR1 SGHTA and CDR2 FQGTGA. CDR3 amino acids: CASALGRGYEQYF. Written as DNA, the CDR3 is TGTGCCAGCGCCCTAGGCAGGGGCTACGAGCAGTACTTC.

Only a few counts were recorded for this clonotype. The chain recombines TRBV12-3 or TRBV12-4 with TRBJ2-7; 8 bases agree with TRBD1. Losses at the gene ends were 5 bases for V and 5 bases for J; bases not matched to a gene: 5. The length of the CDR3 is 13 residues. In DNA form, the CDR3 reads TGTGCCAGCAGTCCCAGACAGGGGCACGAGCAGTACTTC. Encoded protein: CASSPRQGHEQYF.

This clonotype turned up a few times. One junction end does not reproduce the germline sequence, and a read error may be involved. This chain joins TRBV12-3 or TRBV12-4 and TRBJ2-3, with 8 positions matching TRBD2. The CDR3 loop spans 15 amino acids. The CDR3 region has the DNA TGTGCCAGCAGGTTAGCGGGAAAGGGCACAGATACGCAGTATTTT. It is translated as CASRLAGKGTDTQYF.

This clonotype was observed a few times. The CDR3 DNA follows: TGTGCCACCAGCGTTCTTCCTGAGGGGGAGCAGTTCTTC. Its translation is CATSVLPEGEQFF. The J gene is TRBJ2-1, the V gene TRBV24-1; the D gene could be TRBD1 or TRBD2 (5 bases each). V lost 7 bases, J lost 10 bases, and 16 bases lay in between. Germline values: CDR1 KGHDR, CDR2 SFDVKD. The CDR3 runs to 13 residues.

Ten or more counts support this clonotype. The V gene is TRBV4-3, the J gene TRBJ2-1, with 7 bases that match TRBD2. Looked up from germline, CDR1 is LGHNA and CDR2 is YSLEER. The CDR3 length is 14 residues. Losses at the gene ends were 5 bases for V and 9 bases for J; bases not matched to a gene: 10. CDR3 residues: CASSERLAVREQFF. The CDR3 coding sequence is TGCGCCAGCAGCGAACGACTAGCAGTTCGTGAGCAGTTCTTC.

V gene TRBV19 combines with J gene TRBJ2-4; D ambiguous. The germline gives CDR1 LNHDA, CDR2 SQIVND (reference sequence). The CDR3 runs to 14 residues. The ends were cut back, 1 base at V and 6 bases at J, with 10 bases in the middle. CDR3 in DNA: TGTGCCAGTAGTATAGGCGAGAGTGGAAACATTCAGTACTTC. It is translated as CASSIGESGNIQYF.

This clonotype was seen repeatedly, ten times or more. The chain links TRBV11-2 to TRBJ1-6; D is unresolved. CDR3 length: 13 amino acids. From germline, CDR1 is SGHAT and CDR2 FQNNGV. Trimming took 4 bases from V and 9 from J, leaving 10 bases between them. The CDR3 DNA sequence: TGTGCCAGCAGCTCCCTGACGGGTTCACCCCTCCACTTT. Protein product: CASSSLTGSPLHF. The full variable domain, in which reference TRBV11-2 and TRBJ1-6 provide the parts outside the CDR3, is EAGVAQSPRYKIIEKRQSVAFWCNPISGHATLYWYQQILGQGPKLLIQFQNNGVVDDSQLPKDRFSAERLKGVDSTLKIQPAKLEDSAVYLCASSSLTGSPLHFGNGTRLTVT.

This clonotype was found a few times. The rearrangement joins TRBV9 to TRBJ2-7, with TRBD1 matching over 8 bases. Germline CDR1 SGDLS, CDR2 YYNGEE. The CDR3 consists of 14 residues. With V trimmed by 4 bases and J by 5 bases, 8 bases remained unmatched. CDR3 nucleotides: TGTGCCAGCAGCCCCCAGACAGGGGTACACGAGCAGTACTTC. Its protein is CASSPQTGVHEQYF.

This clonotype was counted ten times or more. This sequence joins TRBV9 and TRBJ2-7, with D perhaps matching TRBD1 (6 bases). This CDR3 is built from 14 residues. V was pared by 0 bases and J by 6 bases, with 13 bases between. Germline loops: CDR1 SGDLS, CDR2 YYNGEE. The CDR3 sequence: CASSVAAQGFEQYF. CDR3 nucleotides: TGTGCCAGCAGCGTAGCGGCGCAGGGGTTCGAGCAGTACTTC. Complete variable domain (other parts from reference TRBV9 and TRBJ2-7): DSGVTQTPKHLITATGQRVTLRCSPRSGDLSVYWYQQSLDQGLQFLIQYYNGEERAKGNILERFSAQQFPDLHSELNLSSLELGDSALYFCASSVAAQGFEQYFGPGTRLTVT.

This chain links TRBV15 with TRBJ2-3; perhaps TRBD1 as D (6 bases). Germline V CDR1 and CDR2: LNHNV, YYDKDF (reference sequence). This CDR3 contains 13 residues. Trimming took 8 bases from V and 2 from J, leaving 11 bases between them. CDR3: CATRTGYTDTQYF. In DNA, the CDR3 is TGTGCCACCCGAACAGGGTACACAGATACGCAGTATTTT. The full variable domain, completed using reference TRBV15 and TRBJ2-3, is DAMVIQNPRYQVTQFGKPVTLSCSQTLNHNVMYWYQQKSSQAPKLLFHYYDKDFNNEADTPDNFQSRRPNTSFCFLDIRSPGLGDTAMYLCATRTGYTDTQYFGPGTRLTVL.

This clonotype was observed once. The junction departs from the called germline gene at one end, perhaps through a read error. The chain employs TRBV3-1 and TRBJ2-2; TRBD2 aligns across 10 bases. CDR1 is LGHDT, CDR2 YNNKEL, per germline (reference sequence). The CDR3 has 17 residues. The CDR3 coding sequence is TGTGCCACCAGCCAAGAAGTACTAGCGGGGTTCACCGGGGAGCTGTTTTTT. This translates into CATSQEVLAGFTGELFF.

This clonotype has just a few counts. This chain links TRBV7-9 with TRBJ1-5, with a possible D match to TRBD1 (5 bases). V was clipped by 4 bases and J by 4 bases, with 17 bases between them. In germline, CDR1 is SEHNR, CDR2 FQNEAQ (reference sequence). The CDR3 has 16 amino acids. The CDR3 DNA reads TGTGCCAGCAGCTCCCTGCAACAGGTCGGAAATCAGCCCCAGCATTTT. Its protein is CASSSLQQVGNQPQHF.

This clonotype has a handful of counts. CDR3 amino acids: CSARTVNTEAFF. DNA of the CDR3: TGCAGTGCCAGGACGGTGAACACTGAAGCTTTCTTT. The chain recombines TRBV20-1 with TRBJ1-1; D ambiguous. CDR3 length: 12 amino acids. The V and J ends lost 6 bases and 0 bases respectively, with 8 bases between them. Germline lookup yields CDR1 DFQATT and CDR2 SNEGSKA (reference sequence).

This clonotype was seen a handful of times. The chain has TRBV6-1 and TRBJ2-7; possibly TRBD1 or TRBD2 for D (5 bases each). V gave up 5 bases and J gave up 3 bases, with 14 bases separating them. The germline gives CDR1 MNHNS, CDR2 SASEGT. The CDR3 runs 14 residues. CDR3 nucleotides: TGTGCCAGCAGTCATCCCGGGACGAACTACGAGCAGTACTTC. Protein product: CASSHPGTNYEQYF.

The chain carries TRBV18 and TRBJ1-1; unclear D gene. Trimming stripped 0 bases from V and 5 bases from J, with 13 bases between. The CDR3 covers 15 residues. Germline CDR1 reads KGHSH; CDR2 reads LQKENI. In DNA form, the CDR3 reads TGTGCCAGCTCACCACCGTACACCATGTGGACTGAAGCTTTCTTT. Amino acids: CASSPPYTMWTEAFF.

The CDR3 DNA reads TGTGCCAGCAGCACCTCAGGGGCGCGGGGTGAAAAACTGTTTTTT. It translates to CASSTSGARGEKLFF. This sequence joins TRBV7-9 and TRBJ1-4; possibly TRBD1 for D (6 bases). The CDR3 totals 15 residues. V lost 5 bases and J 7 bases, leaving 17 bases between the germline ends. CDR1 and CDR2 from the germline V gene are SEHNR and FQNEAQ (reference sequence). Based on the CDR3 plus reference TRBV7-9 and TRBJ1-4, the full variable domain is DTGVSQNPRHKITKRGQNVTFRCDPISEHNRLYWYRQTLGQGPEFLTYFQNEAQLEKSRLLSDRFSAERPKGSFSTLEIQRTEQGDSAMYLCASSTSGARGEKLFFGSGTQLSVL.

V usage is TRBV10-3 and J usage is TRBJ1-4; TRBD1 might be the D (5 bases). Trimming cost V 0 bases and J 0 bases, with 20 bases left between them. There are 20 residues in the CDR3. Germline V lookup: CDR1 ENHRY, CDR2 SYGVKD. The CDR3, as DNA: TGTGCCATCAGTGAGTCTGTAGGGACGGGACGGTTTGCAACTAATGAAAAACTGTTTTTT. It specifies CAISESVGTGRFATNEKLFF.

Comment on this clonotype: A single base separates this from a much larger clone, so it may be a read error. The chain has TRBV5-1 and TRBJ2-1; D call uncertain. The germline gives CDR1 SGHRS, CDR2 YFSETQ. Trimming cost V 0 bases and J 10 bases, with 8 bases left between them. CDR3 length: 12 residues. CDR3 amino acids: CASSLEWIEQFF. The CDR3 DNA reads TGCGCCAGCAGCTTGGAATGGATAGAGCAGTTCTTC.

This clonotype was seen a few times. The chain has TRBV6-2 or TRBV6-3 and TRBJ2-1; D might be TRBD2 (5 bases). With 5 bases removed from V and 4 bases from J, the gap between germline ends came to 12 bases. The CDR3 consists of 14 residues. From germline, CDR1 is MNHEY and CDR2 SVGEGT. CDR3 bases: TGTGCCAGCAGTAGGGTTTCGGGGTACAATGAGCAGTTCTTC. Translation: CASSRVSGYNEQFF.

This clonotype was counted between two and nine times. The V and J genes are TRBV12-3 or TRBV12-4 and TRBJ2-7; TRBD2 matches at 9 bases. CDR3 size: 13 residues. After removal of 6 bases from V and 3 bases from J, the junction contained 3 bases not matched to a gene. This CDR3 reads CASSETSGYEQYF. The DNA of the CDR3 is TGTGCCAGCAGCGAGACTAGCGGCTACGAGCAGTACTTC.

At least ten counts were recorded for this clonotype. V gene TRBV5-1 combines with J gene TRBJ2-1; D could derive from TRBD1 or TRBD2 (6 bases each). Trimming removed 4 bases from V and 3 bases from J, with 14 bases in between. Germline-derived CDR1 and CDR2 are SGHRS and YFSETQ. The CDR3 loop spans 15 amino acids. CDR3 region: CASSLVEGHYNEQFF. The CDR3 DNA sequence: TGCGCCAGCAGCCTGGTGGAGGGACACTACAATGAGCAGTTCTTC.

The gene calls are TRBV5-1 and TRBJ2-1; perhaps TRBD1 as D (6 bases). V was trimmed by 7 bases and J by 8 bases, leaving 16 bases between them. Per the germline V gene, CDR1 is SGHRS and CDR2 is YFSETQ. The CDR3 runs 13 residues. The CDR3 spells CASRGGVVDEQFF. For the CDR3, the DNA is TGCGCCAGCCGAGGGGGTGTTGTGGATGAGCAGTTCTTC.

This clonotype has more than one count but fewer than ten. This sequence joins TRBV21-1 and TRBJ2-7; TRBD2, the D gene given by the table, was not confirmed from the DNA. TRBV21-1 is a pseudogene locus. The CDR3 runs to 11 residues. The CDR3, as DNA: TGTGCCAGCATTAGCCGGGACTACCAGTACTTC. Amino acid sequence: CASISRDYQYF.

The sample holds many counts of this clonotype. The chain uses TRBV10-2 and TRBJ1-6; 9 bases match TRBD1. Germline V gene sequence: CDR1 WSHSY, CDR2 SAAADI. This CDR3 contains 15 residues. Trimming at V came to 6 bases and at J to 5 bases, leaving 5 bases not matched to a gene. The CDR3 nucleotides are TGCGCCAGCAGGGGACAGGGAGTTAATAATTCACCCCTCCACTTT. Translation: CASRGQGVNNSPLHF.